Here is one TCR beta chain with its context. The source of the sample is a study of Ad26.COV2.S vaccination and SARS-CoV-2 variants. The assay was immunoSEQ multiplex PCR, and TCRdb's table has in-frame clones only and misses some. Of some 420,000 clones in the sample, roughly 90% were seen once. Germline lookup yields CDR1 LNHDA and CDR2 SQIVND (reference sequence). V dropped 7 bases and J dropped 6 bases, with 12 bases sitting between them. The length of the CDR3 is 13 residues. Treatment denoted: 19 received Ad26.COV2.S at low or high dose, single or two shots; roughly five received placebo; per-sample allocation not given. Material that was analyzed had been drawn on day 63 after the first vaccine or placebo injection.

The specimen was peripheral blood, collected in a trial of Ad26.COV2.S vaccine versus placebo. This chain connects TRBV19 to TRBJ1-4; D ambiguous. The sequence came from a person between 18 and 59 years old who received the Ad26.COV2.S COVID-19 vaccine or a placebo. The CDR3 DNA reads as TGTGCCAGTAAAGCACTTACCTATGAAAAACTGTTTTTT. It encodes CASKALTYEKLFF.